This TCR beta chain was observed in a study of human T cells and chemical hapten exposure. This clonotype was seen a few times. Time point described: patch test 1, 2 weeks after DPC sensitization. Treatment: therapeutic diphenylcyclopropenone sensitization with weekly scalp DPC. From the RACE reads, TCRdb called clonotypes with MiXCR, one entry per CDR3 protein. The repertoire has around 69,000 distinct CDR3 sequences, around 9.5% of them found once; the top ten carry approximately 3%. The sequencing here drew on whole blood, taken in connection with sensitization to the hapten diphenylcyclopropenone (DPC). This receptor was obtained from a woman aged 40 to 49 with alopecia areata. Some clones in this sample may be carry-over from other donors' samples.

In DNA form, the CDR3 reads TGTGCCAGCAGCCTGGGACAGGGGGCCGTGGATACGCAGTATTTT. It specifies CASSLGQGAVDTQYF. V usage is TRBV7-9 and J usage is TRBJ2-3; TRBD1 matches 12 bases. The CDR3 contains 15 residues. V lost 5 bases, J lost 6 bases, and 6 bases stayed unmatched. Germline V CDR1 and CDR2: SEHNR, FQNEAQ (reference sequence).